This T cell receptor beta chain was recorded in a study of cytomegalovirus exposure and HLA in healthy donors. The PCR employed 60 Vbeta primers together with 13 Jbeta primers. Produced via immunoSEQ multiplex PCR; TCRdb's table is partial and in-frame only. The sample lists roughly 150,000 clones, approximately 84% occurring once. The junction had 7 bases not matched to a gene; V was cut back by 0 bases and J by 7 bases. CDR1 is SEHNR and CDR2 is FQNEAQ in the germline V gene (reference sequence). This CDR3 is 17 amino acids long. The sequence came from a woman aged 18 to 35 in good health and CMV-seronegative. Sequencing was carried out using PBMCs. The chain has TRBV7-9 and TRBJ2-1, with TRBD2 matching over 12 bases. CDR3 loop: CASSLALLAGGENEQFF. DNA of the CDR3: TGTGCCAGCAGCTTAGCCCTACTAGCGGGGGGCGAGAATGAGCAGTTCTTC.